This record looks at one T cell receptor beta chain sequence and its context. Only in-frame clones appear in the TCRdb table, and some are missing; sequencing was by immunoSEQ multiplex PCR. Found here are approximately 330,000 clones, 70% to 90% of them singletons; the top ten hold roughly 4%. The entry originates in a study of blood T cell repertoires in COVID-19. Study context: The analysed material was cDNA or gDNA that came from T cells, B-cell-depleted T cells, or PBMCs.

This CDR3 contains 14 residues. Germline-derived CDR1 and CDR2 are SGHTA and FQGNSA. Trimming at V came to 5 bases and at J to 7 bases, leaving 10 bases not matched to a gene. Source material: PBMCs or T cells enriched from blood (not recorded which). The receptor's source is a woman between 40 and 55 years old with acute COVID-19. The chain has TRBV7-2 and TRBJ1-2; the match to TRBD1 covers 7 bases. The CDR3 reads CASSRRGRVSGYTF. The CDR3 coding sequence is TGTGCCAGCAGCCGGAGGGGGCGAGTAAGTGGCTACACCTTC.